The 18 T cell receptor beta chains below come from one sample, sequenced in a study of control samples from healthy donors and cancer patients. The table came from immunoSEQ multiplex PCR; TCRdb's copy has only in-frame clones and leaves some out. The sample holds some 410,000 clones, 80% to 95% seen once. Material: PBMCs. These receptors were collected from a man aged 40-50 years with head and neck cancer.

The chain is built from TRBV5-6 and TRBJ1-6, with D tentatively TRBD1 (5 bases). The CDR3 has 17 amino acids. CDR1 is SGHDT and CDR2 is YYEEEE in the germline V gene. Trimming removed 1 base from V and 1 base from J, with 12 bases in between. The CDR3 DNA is TGTGCCAGCAGCTTGTTAAAAGGGGCGTCCTATAATTCACCCCTCCACTTT. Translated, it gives CASSLLKGASYNSPLHF.

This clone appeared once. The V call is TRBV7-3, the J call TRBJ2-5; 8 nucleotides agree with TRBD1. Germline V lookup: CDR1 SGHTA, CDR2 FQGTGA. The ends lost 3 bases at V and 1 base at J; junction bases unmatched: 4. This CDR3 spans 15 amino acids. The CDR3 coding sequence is TGTGCCAGCAGCTTGAATGGACAGGGCCAAGAGACCCAGTACTTC. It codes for CASSLNGQGQETQYF.

The CDR3 DNA reads as TGTGCCAGCAGCTTAGGTCCCAGGCAGGACACTAACTATGGCTACACCTTC. It encodes CASSLGPRQDTNYGYTF. V and J are TRBV7-9 and TRBJ1-2, with a possible D match to TRBD1 (5 bases). The V gene lost 1 base and the J gene lost 0 bases, with 15 bases spanning the gap. CDR3 length equals 17 residues. The germline CDR1 and CDR2 sequences are SEHNR and FQNEAQ (reference sequence).

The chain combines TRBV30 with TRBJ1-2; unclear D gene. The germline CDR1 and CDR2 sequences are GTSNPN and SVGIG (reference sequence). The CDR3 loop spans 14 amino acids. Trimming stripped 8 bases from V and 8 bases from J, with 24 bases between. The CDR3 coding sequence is TGTGCCACGAGTGAGGCCACTCTAAGCAGCGGCTACACCTTC. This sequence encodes CATSEATLSSGYTF.

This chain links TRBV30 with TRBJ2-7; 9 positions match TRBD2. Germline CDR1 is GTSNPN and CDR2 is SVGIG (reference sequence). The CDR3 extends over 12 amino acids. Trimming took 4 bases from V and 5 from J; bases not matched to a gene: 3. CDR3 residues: CAWTSGTDEQYF. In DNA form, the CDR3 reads TGTGCCTGGACTAGCGGGACCGACGAGCAGTACTTC.

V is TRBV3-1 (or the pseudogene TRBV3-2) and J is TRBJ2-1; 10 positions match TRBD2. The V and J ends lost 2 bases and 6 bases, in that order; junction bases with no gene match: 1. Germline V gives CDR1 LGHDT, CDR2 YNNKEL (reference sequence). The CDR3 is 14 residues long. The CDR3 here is CASSQTSGTNEQFF. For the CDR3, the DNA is TGTGCCAGCAGCCAAACTAGCGGGACCAATGAGCAGTTCTTC.

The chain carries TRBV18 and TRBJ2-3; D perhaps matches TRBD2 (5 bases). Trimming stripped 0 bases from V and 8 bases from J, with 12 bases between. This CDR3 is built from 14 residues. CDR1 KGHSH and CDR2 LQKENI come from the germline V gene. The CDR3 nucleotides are TGTGCCAGCTCACCACCTCCGTCACGGGGTACGCAGTATTTT. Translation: CASSPPPSRGTQYF. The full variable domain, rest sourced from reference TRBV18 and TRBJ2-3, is NAGVMQNPRHLVRRRGQEARLRCSPMKGHSHVYWYRQLPEEGLKFMVYLQKENIIDESGMPKERFSAEFPKEGPSILRIQQVVRGDSAAYFCASSPPPSRGTQYFGPGTRLTVL.

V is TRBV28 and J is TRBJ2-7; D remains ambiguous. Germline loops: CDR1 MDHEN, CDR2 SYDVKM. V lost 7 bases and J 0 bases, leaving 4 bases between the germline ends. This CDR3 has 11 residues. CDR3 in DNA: TGTGCCAGCACTACCTCCTACGAGCAGTACTTC. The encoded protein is CASTTSYEQYF.

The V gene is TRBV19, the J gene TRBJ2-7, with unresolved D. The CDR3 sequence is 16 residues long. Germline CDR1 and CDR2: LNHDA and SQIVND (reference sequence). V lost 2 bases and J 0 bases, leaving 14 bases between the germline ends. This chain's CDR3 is CASSIPGADSSYEQYF. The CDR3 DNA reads TGTGCCAGTAGTATACCTGGCGCGGATAGCTCCTACGAGCAGTACTTC.

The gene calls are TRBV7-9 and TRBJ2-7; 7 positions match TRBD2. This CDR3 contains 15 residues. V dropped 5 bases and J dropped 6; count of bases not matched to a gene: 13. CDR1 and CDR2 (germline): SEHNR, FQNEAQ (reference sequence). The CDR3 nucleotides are TGTGCCAGCAGCCCCGCGCGGGGGATCGGTGGCGAGCAGTACTTC. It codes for CASSPARGIGGEQYF.

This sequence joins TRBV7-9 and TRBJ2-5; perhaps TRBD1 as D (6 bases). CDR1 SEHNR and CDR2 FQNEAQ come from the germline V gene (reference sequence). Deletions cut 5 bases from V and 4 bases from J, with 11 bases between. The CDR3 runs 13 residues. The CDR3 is CASSITRGETQYF. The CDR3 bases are TGTGCCAGCAGCATCACCAGGGGAGAGACCCAGTACTTC.

The CDR3 coding sequence is TGTGCCAGTAGTAGGGGGACAGGGGGCGGTCAGCCCCAGCATTTT. Translation: CASSRGTGGGQPQHF. This sequence joins TRBV19 and TRBJ1-5; TRBD1 aligns across 12 bases. V lost 4 bases, J lost 6 bases, and 4 bases stayed unmatched. Germline V gives CDR1 LNHDA, CDR2 SQIVND (reference sequence). The CDR3 spans 15 residues.

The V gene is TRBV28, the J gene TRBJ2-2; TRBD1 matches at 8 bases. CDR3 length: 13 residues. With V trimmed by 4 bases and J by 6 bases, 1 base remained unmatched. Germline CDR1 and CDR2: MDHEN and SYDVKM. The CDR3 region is CASSSDRAGELFF. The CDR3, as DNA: TGTGCCAGCAGTTCGGACAGGGCCGGGGAGCTGTTTTTT.

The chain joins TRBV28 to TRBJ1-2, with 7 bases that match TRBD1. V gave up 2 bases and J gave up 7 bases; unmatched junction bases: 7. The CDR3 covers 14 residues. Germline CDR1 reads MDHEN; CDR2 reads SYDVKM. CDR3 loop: CASSLEGALGGYTF. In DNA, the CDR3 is TGTGCCAGCAGTTTAGAGGGGGCCCTGGGTGGCTACACCTTC.

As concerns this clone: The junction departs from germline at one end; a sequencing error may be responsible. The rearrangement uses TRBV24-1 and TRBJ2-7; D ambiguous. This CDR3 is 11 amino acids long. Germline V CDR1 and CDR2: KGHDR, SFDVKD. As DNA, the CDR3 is TGTGCCACCAGTGACCTATACGGGCAGTACTTC. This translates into CATSDLYGQYF.

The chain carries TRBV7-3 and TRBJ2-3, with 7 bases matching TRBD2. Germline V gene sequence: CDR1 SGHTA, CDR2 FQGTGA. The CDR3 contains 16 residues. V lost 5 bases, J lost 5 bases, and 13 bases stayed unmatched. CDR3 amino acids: CASSLPGGRDLDTQYF. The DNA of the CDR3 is TGTGCCAGCAGCCTCCCGGGAGGAAGGGACTTAGATACGCAGTATTTT.

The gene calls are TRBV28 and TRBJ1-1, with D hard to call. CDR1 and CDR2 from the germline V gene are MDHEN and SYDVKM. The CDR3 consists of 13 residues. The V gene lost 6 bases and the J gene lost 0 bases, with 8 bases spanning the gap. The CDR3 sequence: CASSLPLNTEAFF. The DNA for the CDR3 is TGTGCCAGCAGCTTGCCTTTGAACACTGAAGCTTTCTTT.

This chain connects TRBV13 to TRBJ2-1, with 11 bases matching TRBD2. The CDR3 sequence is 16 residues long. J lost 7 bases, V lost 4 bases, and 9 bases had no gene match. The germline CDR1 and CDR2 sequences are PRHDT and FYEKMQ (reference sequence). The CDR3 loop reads CASSSRSGGARNEQFF. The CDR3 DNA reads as TGTGCCAGCAGCTCCCGTAGCGGGGGGGCCAGGAATGAGCAGTTCTTC.